This T cell receptor (beta chain) is from a study of radiotherapy plus CTLA-4 blockade in lung cancer. This clone was observed a handful of times. CDR3 length: 18 residues. Germline CDR1 and CDR2: SGHDN and FVKESK. J was trimmed by 6 bases and V by 0 bases; bases with no gene match: 14. Method: immunoSEQ multiplex PCR; TCRdb's copy keeps in-frame clones and lacks some. The sample has tens of thousands of clones, 75% to 85% seen once. This sequence originates from a human donor with non-small cell lung cancer that progressed on radiotherapy plus ipilimumab. Sample: peripheral blood, taken from a patient treated with radiotherapy plus ipilimumab. The chain is built from TRBV14 and TRBJ2-5, with 9 positions matching TRBD1. For the CDR3, the DNA is TGTGCCAGCAGCCAAGAGAAAGGAGCGGGGACAGGGACAAAGACCCAGTACTTC. Its translation: CASSQEKGAGTGTKTQYF. The full variable domain, rest sourced from reference TRBV14 and TRBJ2-5, is EAGVTQFPSHSVIEKGQTVTLRCDPISGHDNLYWYRRVMGKEIKFLLHFVKESKQDESGMPNNRFLAERTGGTYSTLKVQPAELEDSGVYFCASSQEKGAGTGTKTQYFGPGTRLLVL.